The 25 T cell receptor beta chains presented below share a single source sample, sequenced in a study of identical twins. MiXCR, applied by TCRdb to the 5' RACE reads, yields one record per CDR3 protein. Of around 280,000 distinct CDR3 sequences in the sample, less than 9% were seen once. These same data were also listed under a study on yellow fever vaccine responses in identical twins.

Sequenced input: memory (CD45RO+) T cells sorted from blood. Every receptor here comes from a young woman in good health.

The V and J genes are TRBV11-2 and TRBJ2-1; a weak D match, TRBD2 (5 bases). The germline V gene encodes CDR1 SGHAT and CDR2 FQNNGV. This CDR3 has 19 residues. Trimming took 7 bases from V and 5 from J, leaving 30 bases between them. The CDR3 is CASTPTSGGLVWGNNEQFF. CDR3 bases: TGTGCCAGCACCCCGACCTCGGGCGGGCTAGTCTGGGGTAACAATGAGCAGTTCTTC.

The J gene is TRBJ1-4, the V gene TRBV5-1; a possible D gene is TRBD1 (6 bases). The germline V gene has CDR1 SGHRS and CDR2 YFSETQ. The V end was cut by 1 base, the J end by 8 bases, with 12 bases between. CDR3 length equals 14 residues. The CDR3 DNA reads as TGCGCCAGCAGCTTGCAGGGGTTGGAGGAAAAACTGTTTTTT. It translates to CASSLQGLEEKLFF.

This chain uses TRBV7-7 with TRBJ2-1; tentatively, D is TRBD2 (5 bases). V lost 4 bases and J lost 0, with 10 bases in between. The CDR3 loop spans 15 amino acids. Germline V gene data show CDR1 as SSHAT and CDR2 as FNYEAQ (reference sequence). CDR3 in DNA: TGTGCCAGCAGCTGGACTGCAAGCTCCTACAATGAGCAGTTCTTC. Translation gives CASSWTASSYNEQFF.

CDR3 sequence (DNA): TGTGCCAGTAGTGCCGGATGGGACAGGGGTACCAAAAACATTCAGTACTTC. Amino acids: CASSAGWDRGTKNIQYF. This chain uses TRBV19 with TRBJ2-4; 10 bases are shared with TRBD1. This CDR3 has 17 amino acids. CDR1 is LNHDA and CDR2 is SQIVND in the germline V gene (reference sequence). The V segment lost 5 bases and the J segment 2 bases; nucleotides outside the gene matches: 9.

Ten or more counts support this clonotype. In DNA, the CDR3 is TGTGCCAGCAGTGAAGCGGCTAGCGGTCCAGATACGCAGTATTTT. Protein product: CASSEAASGPDTQYF. The V and J genes are TRBV6-1 and TRBJ2-3, with 7 bases lining up with TRBD2. The CDR3 runs 15 residues. Germline CDR1 MNHNS, CDR2 SASEGT. V shed 0 bases and J 4 bases; nucleotides not matched to a gene: 4.

This rearrangement joins TRBV24-1 to TRBJ2-5, with 8 bases lining up with TRBD1. The CDR3 has 14 amino acids. V lost 1 base and J lost 4; bases outside the gene matches: 1. CDR1 and CDR2 from the germline V gene are KGHDR and SFDVKD. The CDR3 DNA sequence: TGTGCCACCAGTGATTTTCAGGGGGCAGAGACCCAGTACTTC. This sequence encodes CATSDFQGAETQYF.

This clonotype was counted a few times. The chain combines TRBV12-3 or TRBV12-4 with TRBJ2-5; the D call may be TRBD1 or TRBD2 (5 bases each). Trimming removed 5 bases from V and 8 bases from J, with 12 bases in between. This CDR3 has 12 amino acids. For the CDR3, the DNA is TGTGCCAGCAGTGGGACGACTGGTACCCAGTACTTC. Translation gives CASSGTTGTQYF.

Ten or more counts support this clonotype. The V call is TRBV13, the J call TRBJ1-1, with no clear D. The length of the CDR3 is 13 residues. CDR1 PRHDT and CDR2 FYEKMQ come from the germline V gene (reference sequence). The ends were cut back, 5 bases at V and 0 bases at J, with 7 bases in the middle. The chain's CDR3 is CASSPPVNTEAFF. In DNA form, the CDR3 reads TGTGCCAGCAGCCCCCCAGTGAACACTGAAGCTTTCTTT.

This clonotype appeared a few times. V gene TRBV5-6 combines with J gene TRBJ1-6, with a weak D call TRBD1 (5 bases). Germline lookup yields CDR1 SGHDT and CDR2 YYEEEE. V lost 0 bases to trimming and J lost 4 bases, with 11 bases between them. The CDR3 sequence is 16 residues long. CDR3 protein: CASSLGGTSYNSPLHF. CDR3 bases: TGTGCCAGCAGCTTGGGAGGGACGTCATATAATTCACCCCTCCACTTT.

This clonotype has ten or more counts. This chain joins TRBV12-3 or TRBV12-4 and TRBJ1-1, with a possible D match to TRBD1 (5 bases). The CDR3 is 20 residues long. V was shortened by 5 bases and J by 1 base, with 29 bases between the two germline ends. The CDR3 loop reads CASSNRGERGGYAANTEAFF. In nucleotides, the CDR3 is TGTGCCAGCAGTAATAGGGGTGAGAGGGGAGGGTACGCCGCGAACACTGAAGCTTTCTTT.

CDR3 DNA: TGTGCCAGCAGCGCCGCGCCAGGGGTAGGAGAGACCCAGTACTTC. This translates into CASSAAPGVGETQYF. The J gene is TRBJ2-5, the V gene TRBV9; perhaps TRBD1 as D (6 bases). V lost 3 bases, J lost 4 bases, and 16 bases lay in between. This CDR3 contains 15 residues. In germline, CDR1 is SGDLS, CDR2 YYNGEE.

This clonotype has a handful of counts. The V and J genes are TRBV5-6 and TRBJ1-1, with no clear D. V lost 2 bases and J lost 3, with 8 bases in between. The length of the CDR3 is 13 residues. Germline V gene sequence: CDR1 SGHDT, CDR2 YYEEEE. CDR3 protein: CASSFGRYTEAFF. CDR3 sequence (DNA): TGTGCCAGCAGCTTCGGAAGGTACACTGAAGCTTTCTTT.

This clonotype was picked up many times. The V and J genes are TRBV3-1 and TRBJ2-7; the D is unclear. This CDR3 region has 13 residues. Trimming removed 3 bases at V and 3 bases at J, with 9 bases between. Germline V CDR1 and CDR2: LGHDT, YNNKEL (reference sequence). The CDR3 sequence: CASSHLISYEQYF. The CDR3 nucleotides are TGTGCCAGCAGCCATCTCATAAGCTACGAGCAGTACTTC.

J is TRBJ2-5 and V is TRBV7-6, with D uncertain. V was cut by 3 bases and J by 5 bases, with 19 bases left in between. The CDR3 covers 16 residues. Germline CDR1 reads SGHVS; CDR2 reads FNYEAQ. CDR3 bases: TGTGCCAGCAGCTTGGCCTCACCCGCTGTGGGGGAGACCCAGTACTTC. As protein: CASSLASPAVGETQYF.

The sample holds a few counts of this clonotype. This CDR3 is CASSPQSGNRNEQFF. CDR3 DNA sequence: TGTGCCAGCTCACCACAGTCGGGCAATCGCAATGAGCAGTTCTTC. The J gene is TRBJ2-1, the V gene TRBV18; D is uncertain. The CDR3 is made up of 15 amino acids. CDR1 is KGHSH, CDR2 LQKENI, per germline. V gave up 1 base and J gave up 6 bases, with 13 bases separating them.

Turning to this clonotype: Being one base from a much bigger clone, this may be a read error. The chain couples TRBV6-4 to TRBJ1-5; D not certain. The CDR3 length is 13 residues. The germline V gene has CDR1 MRHNA and CDR2 SNTAGT. The CDR3 loop is CASSENRNQPHHF. CDR3 in DNA: TGTGCCAGCAGTGAGAACAGAAATCAGCCCCACCATTTT.

This clonotype has only a few counts. This chain links TRBV5-1 with TRBJ2-1, with a tentative D call TRBD2 (6 bases). Germline V lookup: CDR1 SGHRS, CDR2 YFSETQ. V was shortened by 4 bases and J by 0 bases, with 11 bases between the two germline ends. The CDR3 has 15 residues. The CDR3 nucleotides read TGCGCCAGCAGCCCCAAGCGGGTCTCCTACAATGAGCAGTTCTTC. Protein product: CASSPKRVSYNEQFF. Full variable domain (remainder filled in from reference TRBV5-1 and TRBJ2-1): KAGVTQTPRYLIKTRGQQVTLSCSPISGHRSVSWYQQTPGQGLQFLFEYFSETQRNKGNFPGRFSGRQFSNSRSEMNVSTLELGDSALYLCASSPKRVSYNEQFFGPGTRLTVL.

This chain connects TRBV20-1 to TRBJ2-3; D not resolved. Trimming removed 4 bases from V and 2 bases from J, with 19 bases in between. Germline assignment: CDR1 DFQATT and CDR2 SNEGSKA (reference sequence). The CDR3 totals 16 residues. The CDR3 nucleotides are TGCAGTGCTATAGGGTCGGACCGGAAAATCACAGATACGCAGTATTTT. It translates to CSAIGSDRKITDTQYF.

The chain uses TRBV28 and TRBJ2-1; 7 bases agree with TRBD1. Germline V gives CDR1 MDHEN, CDR2 SYDVKM. The V segment lost 6 bases and the J segment 9 bases; nucleotides outside the gene matches: 2. The CDR3 spans 11 residues. CDR3 sequence (DNA): TGTGCCAGCAGGAGGGGGCCTGAGCAGTTCTTC. It translates to CASRRGPEQFF.

The table lists this clonotype with many counts. J is TRBJ1-6 and V is TRBV28; D remains unclear. This CDR3 region has 13 residues. V gave up 2 bases and J gave up 14 bases, with 13 bases separating them. CDR1 and CDR2 (germline): MDHEN, SYDVKM. CDR3 nucleotides: TGTGCCAGCAGTTTAGGGTCAGGTGGTGCCCTCCACTTT. Translation gives CASSLGSGGALHF.

The V gene is TRBV28, the J gene TRBJ2-2; maybe TRBD2 (6 bases). Trimming took off 5 bases at V and 5 bases at J, with 15 bases between the two ends. Looked up from germline, CDR1 is MDHEN and CDR2 is SYDVKM. The CDR3 length is 15 residues. CDR3 in amino acids: CASSPGGRRTGELFF. The DNA for the CDR3 is TGTGCCAGCAGTCCTGGGGGGAGGAGGACCGGGGAGCTGTTTTTT. Supplemented by reference TRBV28 and TRBJ2-2, the full variable domain reads DVKVTQSSRYLVKRTGEKVFLECVQDMDHENMFWYRQDPGLGLRLIYFSYDVKMKEKGDIPEGYSVSREKKERFSLILESASTNQTSMYLCASSPGGRRTGELFFGEGSRLTVL.

This clonotype came up many times. This chain connects TRBV5-1 to TRBJ2-4; TRBD2 is a possible D gene (6 bases). Trimming took 4 bases from V and 0 from J, leaving 11 bases between them. Germline lookup yields CDR1 SGHRS and CDR2 YFSETQ. This CDR3 is built from 15 residues. The CDR3 loop is CASSLEGLAKNIQYF. The CDR3 DNA sequence: TGCGCCAGCAGCCTGGAGGGACTAGCCAAAAACATTCAGTACTTC.

This clonotype was found many times. This sequence joins TRBV28 and TRBJ2-1; 11 bases line up with TRBD2. J gave up 6 bases and V 4 bases, and 8 bases lay outside the gene matches. CDR1 and CDR2 (germline): MDHEN, SYDVKM. This CDR3 region has 16 residues. In DNA, the CDR3 is TGTGCCAGCAGTTCCCCACTAGCGGGAGCATCCAATGAGCAGTTCTTC. It specifies CASSSPLAGASNEQFF.

The V call is TRBV9, the J call TRBJ2-1, with D possibly matching TRBD2 (5 bases). The CDR3 covers 16 residues. Between the trimmed V and J ends, which lost 0 bases and 1 base, there was a span of 11 bases. CDR1 is SGDLS, CDR2 YYNGEE, per germline. Here the CDR3 reads CASSVDWRRSYNEQFF. CDR3 in DNA: TGTGCCAGCAGCGTAGATTGGAGGAGATCCTACAATGAGCAGTTCTTC.

V is TRBV6-5 and J is TRBJ1-5, with a possible D match to TRBD1 (6 bases). Between the trimmed V and J ends, which lost 8 bases and 4 bases, there was a span of 15 bases. The CDR3 is 14 residues long. Germline values: CDR1 MNHEY, CDR2 SVGAGI. As DNA, the CDR3 is TGTGCCAGCGCTATTCGAGGGGGGAATCAGCCCCAGCATTTT. It yields the protein CASAIRGGNQPQHF.